This entry lists 9 T cell receptor beta chains sequenced from one sample in a study of blood T cell repertoires in COVID-19. The assay was immunoSEQ multiplex PCR, and TCRdb's table has in-frame clones only and misses some. The sample contains about 190,000 clones, around four fifths of which appear only once. Sequences were obtained from peripheral blood. The receptors here all came from an elderly woman with active or convalescent COVID-19.

J is TRBJ2-3 and V is TRBV7-8; D gene ambiguous. CDR1 is SGHVS and CDR2 is FQNEAQ in the germline V gene. V shed 3 bases and J shed 5 bases, with 15 bases lying between them. The CDR3 is 15 residues long. This CDR3 reads CASSFRRLVGDTQYF. DNA for the CDR3: TGTGCCAGCAGCTTTAGACGCCTAGTAGGAGATACGCAGTATTTT.

The chain uses TRBV3-1 (or the pseudogene TRBV3-2) and TRBJ1-2; no reliable D call. V was pared by 4 bases and J by 7 bases, with 13 bases between. Germline CDR1 LGHDT, CDR2 YNNKEL (reference sequence). This CDR3 has 13 amino acids. The CDR3 sequence: CASSPALSGGYTF. The CDR3 DNA reads as TGTGCCAGCAGCCCGGCCCTATCGGGTGGCTACACCTTC.

CDR3 nucleotide sequence: TGTGCCAGCAGCCAAGGACTAAAAAATGAGCAGTTCTTC. Residues: CASSQGLKNEQFF. The genes are TRBV3-1 (or the pseudogene TRBV3-2) and TRBJ2-1; perhaps TRBD2 as D (5 bases). In germline, CDR1 is LGHDT, CDR2 YNNKEL (reference sequence). CDR3 length equals 13 residues. Trimming removed 1 base from V and 7 bases from J, with 8 bases in between.

This clone was detected once. V is TRBV5-6 and J is TRBJ2-1; a weak D match, TRBD2 (7 bases). There are 13 residues in the CDR3. The V gene lost 1 base and the J gene lost 9 bases, with 11 bases spanning the gap. Germline V lookup: CDR1 SGHDT, CDR2 YYEEEE. CDR3 coding DNA: TGTGCCAGCAGCTTGTGGGGGGGCTTTGAGCAGTTCTTC. Its translation: CASSLWGGFEQFF.

CDR3 nucleotide sequence: TGCGCCAGCAGTTTCCTGACAGGGGGTGGAAACACCGGGGAGCTGTTTTTT. Amino acid sequence: CASSFLTGGGNTGELFF. V is TRBV5-1 and J is TRBJ2-2; 9 nucleotides match TRBD1. This CDR3 has 17 amino acids. The V segment lost 5 bases and the J segment 2 bases; nucleotides outside the gene matches: 10. The germline V gene encodes CDR1 SGHRS and CDR2 YFSETQ.

V usage is TRBV14 and J usage is TRBJ1-5; no clear D. This CDR3 is 13 amino acids long. V lost 0 bases and J lost 4, with 4 bases in between. Germline V gives CDR1 SGHDN, CDR2 FVKESK. CDR3 protein: CASSQDRNQPQHF. The DNA of the CDR3 is TGTGCCAGCAGCCAAGACAGGAATCAGCCCCAGCATTTT. The full variable domain, its missing parts supplied by reference TRBV14 and TRBJ1-5, is EAGVTQFPSHSVIEKGQTVTLRCDPISGHDNLYWYRRVMGKEIKFLLHFVKESKQDESGMPNNRFLAERTGGTYSTLKVQPAELEDSGVYFCASSQDRNQPQHFGDGTRLSIL.

CDR3 protein: CASSLGDWGGSDTQYF. CDR3 DNA: TGCGCCAGCAGCTTGGGTGATTGGGGCGGCTCAGATACGCAGTATTTT. The rearrangement joins TRBV5-1 to TRBJ2-3; weak D call: TRBD1 (5 bases). V was trimmed by 0 bases and J by 4 bases, leaving 15 bases between them. This CDR3 is 16 amino acids long. The germline gives CDR1 SGHRS, CDR2 YFSETQ.

The J gene is TRBJ1-2, the V gene TRBV5-1, with 7 nucleotides matching TRBD1. Germline V lookup: CDR1 SGHRS, CDR2 YFSETQ. The CDR3 is made up of 13 amino acids. V lost 1 base and J lost 5; bases outside the gene matches: 2. As DNA, the CDR3 is TGCGCCAGCAGCTTGCAGGACAGGTATGGCTACACCTTC. As protein: CASSLQDRYGYTF.

The chain links TRBV5-5 to TRBJ2-3; 9 bases map to TRBD1. The CDR3 sequence is 14 residues long. V gave up 0 bases and J gave up 10 bases; unmatched junction bases: 6. Per the germline V gene, CDR1 is SGHKS and CDR2 is YYEKEE (reference sequence). This CDR3 is CASSLGDREIAQYF. CDR3 DNA: TGTGCCAGCAGCTTGGGGGACAGGGAAATCGCGCAGTATTTT.